This T cell receptor (beta chain) is drawn from a study of blood T cell repertoires in COVID-19. Authors' data handling: The assay estimated nucleated cells by amplifying reference gene primers. Sequenced by immunoSEQ multiplex PCR; TCRdb stores in-frame clones only, minus some. V and J calls and clone size are copied from that table; D and trimming were computed from the DNA. The table records tens of thousands of clones, more than 75% of them present only once. CDR1 is PRHDT, CDR2 FYEKMQ, per germline (reference sequence). This CDR3 has 16 amino acids. V lost 5 bases to trimming and J lost 0 bases; unmatched junction nucleotides: 4.

The TCR originated in a human donor in a cohort sampled during active COVID-19. The V gene is TRBV13, the J gene TRBJ2-3; TRBD2 matches at 11 bases. The sequencing input was peripheral blood. In DNA, the CDR3 is TGTGCCAGCAGCCCCCGGACTAGCGGGAGCACAGATACGCAGTATTTT. Amino acid sequence: CASSPRTSGSTDTQYF.